Listed here are 7 T cell receptor beta chains from one sample, sequenced in a study of blood T cell repertoires in COVID-19. Measured with immunoSEQ multiplex PCR; TCRdb has only the in-frame clones, and not every one. The sample consists of about 140,000 clones, about 87% of them appearing once. The sequencing input was peripheral blood. Source of these receptors: a woman aged 50 to 60 with acute or convalescent COVID-19.

V usage is TRBV28 and J usage is TRBJ1-2, with TRBD1 as a possible D gene (6 bases). The CDR3 spans 14 residues. The V end lost 6 bases, the J end lost 2 bases, and 13 bases lay between the germline ends. Per the germline V gene, CDR1 is MDHEN and CDR2 is SYDVKM. CDR3 sequence reads: CASSRQGSNYGYTF. The CDR3 region has the DNA TGTGCCAGCAGCCGCCAGGGGTCGAACTATGGCTACACCTTC.

This sequence joins TRBV5-6 and TRBJ1-5, with 9 bases aligning to TRBD1. The CDR3 sequence is 16 residues long. V shed 4 bases and J 4 bases; nucleotides not matched to a gene: 9. From germline, CDR1 is SGHDT and CDR2 YYEEEE. The CDR3 sequence: CASSLIRDRVNQPQHF. In DNA form, the CDR3 reads TGTGCCAGCAGCCTTATTCGGGACAGGGTTAATCAGCCCCAGCATTTT. Full variable domain (outside the CDR3, taken from reference TRBV5-6 and TRBJ1-5): DAGVTQSPTHLIKTRGQQVTLRCSPKSGHDTVSWYQQALGQGPQFIFQYYEEEERQRGNFPDRFSGHQFPNYSSELNVNALLLGDSALYLCASSLIRDRVNQPQHFGDGTRLSIL.

This clone was seen only a few times. The chain recombines TRBV9 with TRBJ1-6; TRBD1 might be the D (5 bases). This CDR3 spans 15 amino acids. The germline CDR1 and CDR2 sequences are SGDLS and YYNGEE. The germline V and J ends were trimmed by 0 bases and 8 bases, with 12 bases remaining between them. The CDR3 reads CASSVDPGQDSPLHF. The DNA for the CDR3 is TGTGCCAGCAGCGTAGACCCAGGGCAAGATTCACCCCTCCACTTT.

The rearrangement joins TRBV19 to TRBJ2-1, with 7 nucleotides matching TRBD1. This CDR3 is built from 18 residues. CDR1 is LNHDA and CDR2 is SQIVND in the germline V gene (reference sequence). The J segment lost 2 bases and the V segment lost 7 bases, leaving 17 bases of the junction unmatched. The CDR3 sequence: CASNPGTVIPLTYNEQFF. The CDR3 nucleotides are TGTGCCAGTAATCCTGGGACAGTCATCCCCCTCACCTACAATGAGCAGTTCTTC.

The chain links TRBV7-8 to TRBJ2-7; 7 bases agree with TRBD2. CDR3 length: 17 residues. The J segment lost 3 bases and the V segment lost 7 bases, leaving 18 bases of the junction unmatched. Germline V gene data show CDR1 as SGHVS and CDR2 as FQNEAQ. The CDR3 protein is CASTRGPGGMRFYEQYF. CDR3 DNA: TGTGCCAGCACACGCGGTCCGGGAGGAATGCGTTTCTACGAGCAGTACTTC.

This chain connects TRBV6-1 to TRBJ2-3, with 7 positions matching TRBD1. V gave up 3 bases and J gave up 6 bases; unmatched junction bases: 12. The CDR3 consists of 16 residues. Germline-derived CDR1 and CDR2 are MNHNS and SASEGT. The CDR3 bases are TGTGCCAGCAGTGATCGCAGGGGGACAAGTCTTGATACGCAGTATTTT. Encoded protein: CASSDRRGTSLDTQYF.

This chain connects TRBV10-1 to TRBJ2-1, with D maybe TRBD2 (6 bases). Between the trimmed V and J ends, which lost 0 bases and 6 bases, there was a span of 12 bases. The CDR3 has 15 residues. Germline V gene sequence: CDR1 WNHNN, CDR2 SYGVQD (reference sequence). CDR3 DNA: TGCGCCAGCAGTGAGTCGACGGGACTCTTCAATGAGCAGTTCTTC. Protein sequence: CASSESTGLFNEQFF.